This T cell receptor beta chain was captured by sequencing in a study of T-cell reconstitution after alpha-beta-depleted transplantation in children. This clonotype was counted many times. Germline CDR1 SQVTM, CDR2 ANQGSEA. Trimming left V 6 bases short and J 0 bases short, with 11 bases between. CDR3 length: 13 residues. Construction of the TCRbeta library involved unique molecular identifiers. Each CDR3 protein gets one entry after TCRdb re-called the PCR reads with MiXCR. The sample shows about 690,000 distinct CDR3 sequences, around 17% of them seen only once. The sequence was obtained from a human donor who donated a stem cell graft to a child with acute myeloid leukemia. The sequences come from PBMCs from the stem cell graft donor, collected from the stem cell graft. The chain uses TRBV29-1 and TRBJ1-1; tentatively, D is TRBD1 (6 bases). The CDR3 loop reads CSVHRVMNTEAFF. CDR3 DNA sequence: TGCAGCGTGCACAGGGTTATGAACACTGAAGCTTTCTTT. Full variable domain (missing parts from reference TRBV29-1 and TRBJ1-1): SAVISQKPSRDICQRGTSLTIQCQVDSQVTMMFWYRQQPGQSLTLIATANQGSEATYESGFVIDKFPISRPNLTFSTLTVSNMSPEDSSIYLCSVHRVMNTEAFFGQGTRLTVV.